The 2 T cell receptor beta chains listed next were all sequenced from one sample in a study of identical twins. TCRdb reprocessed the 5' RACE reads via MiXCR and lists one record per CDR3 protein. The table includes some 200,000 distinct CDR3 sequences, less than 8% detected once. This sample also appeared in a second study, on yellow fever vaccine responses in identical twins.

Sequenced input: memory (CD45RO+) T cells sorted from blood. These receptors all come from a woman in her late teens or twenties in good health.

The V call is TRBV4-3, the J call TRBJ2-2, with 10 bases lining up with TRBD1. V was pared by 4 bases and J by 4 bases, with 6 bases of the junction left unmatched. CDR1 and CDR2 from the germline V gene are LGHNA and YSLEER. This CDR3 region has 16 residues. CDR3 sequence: CASSLTRTGGTGELFF. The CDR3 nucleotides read TGCGCCAGCAGCCTTACCAGGACAGGGGGCACCGGGGAGCTGTTTTTT.

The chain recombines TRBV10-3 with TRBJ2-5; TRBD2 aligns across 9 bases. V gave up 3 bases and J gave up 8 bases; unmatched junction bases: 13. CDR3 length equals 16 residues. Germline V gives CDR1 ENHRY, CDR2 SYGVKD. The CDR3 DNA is TGTGCCATCAGTGACCTCGGCGGGGGGGCTAAGAGTACCCAGTACTTC. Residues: CAISDLGGGAKSTQYF.